A selection of T cell receptor beta chains follows, all from one sample in a study of CD8 T cells in Susac syndrome. MiXCR, run by TCRdb on the immunoSEQ multiplex PCR reads, gives a single entry per CDR3 protein. The sample yields 100,000 to 150,000 distinct CDR3 sequences, just over 90% seen once. The sequenced sample consisted of CD8+ T cells from PBMCs. The source of these receptors is a human donor with multiple sclerosis. Both conserved end residues are trimmed from each CDR3. Fields, in order: J gene, V gene, CDR3 protein.

j_call: TRBJ1-5
v_call: TRBV7-2
cdr3_aa: ASSSRGRNQPQH

j_call: TRBJ2-5
v_call: TRBV27
cdr3_aa: ASSPTVDFAETQY

j_call: TRBJ1-2
v_call: TRBV6-6
cdr3_aa: ASSYSSTSGSYGYT

j_call: TRBJ2-1
v_call: TRBV2
cdr3_aa: ASSGRRVDKPYNEQF

j_call: TRBJ2-3
v_call: TRBV19
cdr3_aa: ASSNRQGALRVADTQY

j_call: TRBJ2-2
v_call: TRBV20-1
cdr3_aa: SARGGTSDQHTGELF

j_call: TRBJ2-3
v_call: TRBV7-9
cdr3_aa: ASSPRQGEASDTQY

j_call: TRBJ2-3
v_call: TRBV7-9
cdr3_aa: ASSLDYSDTDTQY

j_call: TRBJ1-2
v_call: TRBV7-9
cdr3_aa: ASSPGGRGYT

j_call: TRBJ2-1
v_call: TRBV30
cdr3_aa: AWSVRIDEQF

j_call: TRBJ2-6
v_call: TRBV12-3/TRBV12-4
cdr3_aa: ASSFNSGANVLT

j_call: TRBJ2-3
v_call: TRBV5-1
cdr3_aa: ASSLALAGGPDTQY

j_call: TRBJ2-5
v_call: TRBV2
cdr3_aa: ASSEAAQGTQY

j_call: TRBJ1-4
v_call: TRBV30
cdr3_aa: AWSVQDTGGEKLF

j_call: TRBJ2-1
v_call: TRBV19
cdr3_aa: ASSIGAGNNEQF

j_call: TRBJ2-1
v_call: TRBV27
cdr3_aa: ASSTGTLAAGEQF

j_call: TRBJ2-1
v_call: TRBV5-4
cdr3_aa: ASSFRQGRNEQF

j_call: TRBJ1-5
v_call: TRBV28
cdr3_aa: ASRQDREAQPQH